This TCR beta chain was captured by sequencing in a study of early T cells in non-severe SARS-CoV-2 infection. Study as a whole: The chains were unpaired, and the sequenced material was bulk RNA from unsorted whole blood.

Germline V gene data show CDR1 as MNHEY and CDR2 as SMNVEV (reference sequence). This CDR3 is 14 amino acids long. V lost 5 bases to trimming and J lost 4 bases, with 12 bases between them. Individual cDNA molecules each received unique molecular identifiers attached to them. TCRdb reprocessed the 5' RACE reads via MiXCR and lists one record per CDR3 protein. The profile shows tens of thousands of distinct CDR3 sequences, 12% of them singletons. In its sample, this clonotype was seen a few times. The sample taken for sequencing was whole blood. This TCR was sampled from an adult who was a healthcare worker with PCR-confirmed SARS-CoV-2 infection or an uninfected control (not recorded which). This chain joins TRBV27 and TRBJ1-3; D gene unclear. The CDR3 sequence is CASSPGPSGNTIYF. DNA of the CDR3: TGTGCCAGCAGTCCCGGCCCTTCCGGAAACACCATATATTTT.